This note documents a single T cell receptor beta chain sequence. J was trimmed by 7 bases and V by 8 bases; bases with no gene match: 13. The V gene's germline CDR1 is SGHAT and CDR2 FQNNGV. The CDR3 is made up of 14 amino acids. This entry is derived from a study of blood T cell repertoires in COVID-19. In the study's own analysis: Amplification of reference gene primers was used by the study to estimate nucleated cell counts. The method was immunoSEQ multiplex PCR; TCRdb's version includes in-frame clones alone and lacks a portion of them. D and trimming were read from the DNA, whereas the V and J calls and clone size are those reported in that table. Among about 160,000 clones, around 83% were seen once, and the ten largest hold approximately 1%.

The sample taken for sequencing was peripheral blood. The TCR sequence derives from a man in his forties with acute or convalescent COVID-19. The rearrangement joins TRBV11-2 to TRBJ1-2, with 7 bases identical to TRBD1. CDR3 in DNA: TGTGCCAGCCGCTCGGACAGGAGATCTTTTGGCTACACCTTC. Protein: CASRSDRRSFGYTF.